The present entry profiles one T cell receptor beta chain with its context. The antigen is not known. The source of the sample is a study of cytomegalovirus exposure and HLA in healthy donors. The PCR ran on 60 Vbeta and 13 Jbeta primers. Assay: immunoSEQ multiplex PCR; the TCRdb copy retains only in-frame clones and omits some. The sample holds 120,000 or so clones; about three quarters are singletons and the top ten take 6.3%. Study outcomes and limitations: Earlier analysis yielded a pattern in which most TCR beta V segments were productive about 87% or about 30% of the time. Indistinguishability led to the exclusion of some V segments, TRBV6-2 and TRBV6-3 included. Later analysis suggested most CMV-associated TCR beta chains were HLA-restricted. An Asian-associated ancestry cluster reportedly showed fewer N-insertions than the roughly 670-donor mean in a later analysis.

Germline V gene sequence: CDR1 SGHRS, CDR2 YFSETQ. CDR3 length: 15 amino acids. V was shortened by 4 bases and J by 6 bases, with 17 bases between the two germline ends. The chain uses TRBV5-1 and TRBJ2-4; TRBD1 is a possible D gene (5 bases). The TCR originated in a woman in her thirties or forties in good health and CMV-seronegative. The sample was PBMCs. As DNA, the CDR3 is TGCGCCAGCAGCCCGGTCCAGGGTGGAAGAAACATTCAGTACTTC. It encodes CASSPVQGGRNIQYF.